This T cell receptor beta chain is from a study of blood T cell repertoires in COVID-19. Study summary: Nucleic acid was either cDNA or gDNA, and it came from T cells, B-cell-depleted T cells, or PBMCs.

The CDR3 runs 15 residues. Per germline, CDR1 SEHNR and CDR2 FQNEAQ (reference sequence). With 4 bases removed from V and 1 base from J, the gap between germline ends came to 13 bases. Libraries were prepared by immunoSEQ multiplex PCR; TCRdb keeps only in-frame clonotypes and omits some of them. This table holds a few hundred thousand clones, about nine tenths found once. Exposed enrollees had met someone with a PCR-confirmed or clinician-diagnosed COVID-19 case at some point within the 2 weeks before study entry. Sequenced material: PBMCs or T cells enriched from blood (not recorded which). This receptor was identified in a woman in her 30s who had been exposed to COVID-19. The chain is built from TRBV7-9 and TRBJ1-1; perhaps TRBD1 as D (6 bases). The CDR3 here is CASSSLETGNTEAFF. Here the CDR3 DNA reads TGTGCCAGCAGCTCACTTGAGACAGGGAACACTGAAGCTTTCTTT. Complete variable domain (other parts from reference TRBV7-9 and TRBJ1-1): DTGVSQNPRHKITKRGQNVTFRCDPISEHNRLYWYRQTLGQGPEFLTYFQNEAQLEKSRLLSDRFSAERPKGSFSTLEIQRTEQGDSAMYLCASSSLETGNTEAFFGQGTRLTVV.